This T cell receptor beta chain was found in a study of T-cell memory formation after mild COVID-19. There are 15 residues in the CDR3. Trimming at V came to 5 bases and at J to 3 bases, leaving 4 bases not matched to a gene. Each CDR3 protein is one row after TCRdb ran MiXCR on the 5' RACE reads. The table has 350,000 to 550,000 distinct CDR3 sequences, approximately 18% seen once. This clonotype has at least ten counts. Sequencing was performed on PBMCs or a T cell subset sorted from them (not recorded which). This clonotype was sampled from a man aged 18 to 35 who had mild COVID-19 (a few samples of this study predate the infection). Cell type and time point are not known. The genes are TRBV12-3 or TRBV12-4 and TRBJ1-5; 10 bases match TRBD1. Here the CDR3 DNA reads TGTGCCAGCAGTCCCGGGACAGGGGACAATCAGCCCCAGCATTTT. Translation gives CASSPGTGDNQPQHF.